This TCR beta chain stems from a study of T-cell memory formation after mild COVID-19. TCRdb ran MiXCR on the 5' RACE reads and lists one entry per CDR3 protein. This sample carries about 240,000 distinct CDR3 sequences, over 9% of them seen once, and the ten largest clones take around 20%. CDR3 length: 18 residues. Germline trimming cut 2 bases from V and 0 bases from J; bases unmatched to any gene: 4. This clonotype was found many times. The genes are TRBV12-3 or TRBV12-4 and TRBJ2-6; 10 positions agree with TRBD1. The sample taken for sequencing was PBMCs or a T cell subset sorted from them (not recorded which). This TCR derives from a man younger than 30 who had mild COVID-19 (a few samples of this study predate the infection). Cell type and time point are not known. CDR3 region: CASSLTGTGASGANVLTF. CDR3 coding DNA: TGTGCCAGCAGTTTAACCGGGACAGGGGCCTCTGGGGCCAACGTCCTGACTTTC.